The entry below gives a single T cell receptor beta chain sequence along with its context. Different DNA sequences within this sample yield the same CDR3. The data originate from a study of shared clonotypes between healthy human individuals. The ends were cut back, 0 bases at V and 4 bases at J, with 4 bases in the middle. Looked up from germline, CDR1 is SGHRS and CDR2 is YFSETQ. This CDR3 has 13 amino acids. Sequencing was performed with immunoSEQ multiplex PCR; in TCRdb, only in-frame clones are kept and a portion is missing. The sample has a few million clones, around nine tenths seen once; the top ten hold 0.14%.

The chain combines TRBV5-1 with TRBJ2-2; no clear D gene. The origin of this receptor is a man aged 18 to 29 in good health. The sequenced sample consisted of naive CD4+ T cells sorted from blood. Subset here: CD45RA+ positively selected. This chain's CDR3 is CASSLVSTGELFF. The CDR3 bases are TGCGCCAGCAGCTTGGTTAGCACCGGGGAGCTGTTTTTT.